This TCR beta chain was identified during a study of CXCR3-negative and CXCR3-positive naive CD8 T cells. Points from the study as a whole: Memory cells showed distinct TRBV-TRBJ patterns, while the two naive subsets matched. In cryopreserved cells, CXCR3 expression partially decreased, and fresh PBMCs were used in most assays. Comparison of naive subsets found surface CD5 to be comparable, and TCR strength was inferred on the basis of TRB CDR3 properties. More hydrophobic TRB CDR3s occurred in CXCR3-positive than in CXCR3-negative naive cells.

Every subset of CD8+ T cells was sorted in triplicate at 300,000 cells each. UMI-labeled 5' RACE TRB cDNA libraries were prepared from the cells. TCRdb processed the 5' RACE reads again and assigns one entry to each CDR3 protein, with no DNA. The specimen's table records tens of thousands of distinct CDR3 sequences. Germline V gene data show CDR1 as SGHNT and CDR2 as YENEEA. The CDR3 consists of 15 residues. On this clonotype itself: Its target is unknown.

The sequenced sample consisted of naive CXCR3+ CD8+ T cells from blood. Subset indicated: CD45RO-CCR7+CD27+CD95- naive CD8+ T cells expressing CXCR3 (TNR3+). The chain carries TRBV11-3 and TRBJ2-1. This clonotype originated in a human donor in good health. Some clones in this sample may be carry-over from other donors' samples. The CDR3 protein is CASSSTRSSYNEQFF.